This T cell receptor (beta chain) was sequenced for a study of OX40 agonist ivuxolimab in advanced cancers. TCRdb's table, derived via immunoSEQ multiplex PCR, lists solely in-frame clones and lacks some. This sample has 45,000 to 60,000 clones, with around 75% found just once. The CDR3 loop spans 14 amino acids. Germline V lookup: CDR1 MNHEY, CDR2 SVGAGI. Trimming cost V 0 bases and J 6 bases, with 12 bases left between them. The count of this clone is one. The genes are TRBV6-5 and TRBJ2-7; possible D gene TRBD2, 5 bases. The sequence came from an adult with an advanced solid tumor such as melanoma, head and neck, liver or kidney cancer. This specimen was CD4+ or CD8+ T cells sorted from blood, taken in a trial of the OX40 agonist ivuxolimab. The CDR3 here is CASSYSGIRGEQYF. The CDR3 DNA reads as TGTGCCAGCAGTTACTCTGGGATTCGGGGCGAGCAGTACTTC.